The rows below give T cell receptor beta chains drawn from one sample of a study of blood T cell repertoires in COVID-19. Assay: immunoSEQ multiplex PCR; the TCRdb copy retains only in-frame clones and omits some. In the table there are about 210,000 clones, 80% of which are singletons. Material for sequencing was peripheral blood. The source of these receptors is a man aged 60-69 years with acute or convalescent COVID-19. CDR3s include the opening cysteine and the closing phenylalanine or tryptophan. D genes are given only for firm matches.

d_gene: TRBD2; v_gene: TRBV5-1; j_gene: TRBJ2-7; CDR3aa: CASSPSGRYEQYF
d_gene: TRBD1; v_gene: TRBV6-5; j_gene: TRBJ1-2; CDR3aa: CASSFTLATGGEGYTF
d_gene: TRBD2; v_gene: TRBV5-6; j_gene: TRBJ2-7; CDR3aa: CASSFPQRGYEQYF
d_gene: -; v_gene: TRBV6-6; j_gene: TRBJ2-3; CDR3aa: CASGRGVADTQYF
d_gene: -; v_gene: TRBV30; j_gene: TRBJ1-2; CDR3aa: CAWSHSYGYTF
d_gene: -; v_gene: TRBV20-1; j_gene: TRBJ1-1; CDR3aa: CSAIGTQAFF
d_gene: -; v_gene: TRBV3-1/TRBV3-2; j_gene: TRBJ2-1; CDR3aa: CASSQLADEQFF
d_gene: -; v_gene: TRBV7-2; j_gene: TRBJ1-5; CDR3aa: CASSPWGGINQPQHF
d_gene: -; v_gene: TRBV12-3/TRBV12-4; j_gene: TRBJ1-3; CDR3aa: CASSLTGGNTIYF
d_gene: TRBD2; v_gene: TRBV4-2; j_gene: TRBJ2-1; CDR3aa: CASSQEPGLARNEQFF
d_gene: -; v_gene: TRBV6-5; j_gene: TRBJ2-1; CDR3aa: CASRTGWSKDEQFF
d_gene: TRBD1; v_gene: TRBV9; j_gene: TRBJ1-3; CDR3aa: CASSPQDRVFGNTIYF
d_gene: TRBD1; v_gene: TRBV25-1; j_gene: TRBJ1-2; CDR3aa: CATMDRGDGYTF
d_gene: -; v_gene: TRBV7-3; j_gene: TRBJ2-1; CDR3aa: CASTPQGGLNDEQFF
d_gene: -; v_gene: TRBV5-1; j_gene: TRBJ2-3; CDR3aa: CASSLVPGRDNTQYF
d_gene: -; v_gene: TRBV29-1; j_gene: TRBJ2-5; CDR3aa: CSVGVSETQYF
d_gene: TRBD1; v_gene: TRBV6-5; j_gene: TRBJ1-2; CDR3aa: CASSYGQGAYGYTF
d_gene: TRBD2; v_gene: TRBV7-9; j_gene: TRBJ2-1; CDR3aa: CASSLGLAGNNEQFF
d_gene: TRBD1; v_gene: TRBV6-2/TRBV6-3; j_gene: TRBJ1-5; CDR3aa: CASSPHRGSNQPQHF
d_gene: -; v_gene: TRBV2; j_gene: TRBJ2-4; CDR3aa: CASSGGLVQYF
d_gene: -; v_gene: TRBV5-5; j_gene: TRBJ2-4; CDR3aa: CASGQNIQYF
d_gene: -; v_gene: TRBV5-1; j_gene: TRBJ1-2; CDR3aa: CASSLMGGGYTF
d_gene: -; v_gene: TRBV4-3; j_gene: TRBJ2-7; CDR3aa: CASSQDSPLQGSSRSSYEQYF
d_gene: -; v_gene: TRBV30; j_gene: TRBJ2-7; CDR3aa: CAWIGSGNEQYF
d_gene: TRBD1; v_gene: TRBV4-1; j_gene: TRBJ1-4; CDR3aa: CASLQGDGGFNEKLFF
d_gene: TRBD1; v_gene: TRBV28; j_gene: TRBJ2-7; CDR3aa: CASNLGQVPYEQYF
d_gene: TRBD1; v_gene: TRBV6-1; j_gene: TRBJ2-1; CDR3aa: CASSDLGTGRVRRNEQFF
d_gene: -; v_gene: TRBV7-2; j_gene: TRBJ1-3; CDR3aa: CASSFSGAGNTIYF
d_gene: TRBD1; v_gene: TRBV27; j_gene: TRBJ1-2; CDR3aa: CASSGKTGVLYGYTF
d_gene: -; v_gene: TRBV16; j_gene: TRBJ1-2; CDR3aa: CASSQSPEAYGYTF
d_gene: -; v_gene: TRBV7-8; j_gene: TRBJ1-3; CDR3aa: CASSPQRLGGGNTIYF
d_gene: -; v_gene: TRBV6-5; j_gene: TRBJ1-2; CDR3aa: CASSSPDGGVGGYTF
d_gene: TRBD2; v_gene: TRBV29-1; j_gene: TRBJ2-3; CDR3aa: CSVSGTGGDTQYF
d_gene: -; v_gene: TRBV6-5; j_gene: TRBJ2-3; CDR3aa: CASSSYREGDTQYF
d_gene: TRBD1; v_gene: TRBV19; j_gene: TRBJ1-4; CDR3aa: CASSISGTGREKLFF
d_gene: TRBD1; v_gene: TRBV2; j_gene: TRBJ1-5; CDR3aa: CASTLGQLSYQPQHF
d_gene: TRBD1; v_gene: TRBV10-1; j_gene: TRBJ1-1; CDR3aa: CASSEGWGRGLIDTEAFF
d_gene: TRBD1; v_gene: TRBV7-9; j_gene: TRBJ1-4; CDR3aa: CASSGQAGEKLFF
d_gene: TRBD2; v_gene: TRBV2; j_gene: TRBJ2-1; CDR3aa: CASSGGLAGVNEQFF
d_gene: -; v_gene: TRBV24-1; j_gene: TRBJ2-2; CDR3aa: CATSVGGNTGELFF
d_gene: TRBD1; v_gene: TRBV7-3; j_gene: TRBJ2-1; CDR3aa: CASSPFSGGNEQFF
d_gene: TRBD2; v_gene: TRBV20-1; j_gene: TRBJ2-1; CDR3aa: CSASGLGAGVYNEQFF
d_gene: TRBD2; v_gene: TRBV5-1; j_gene: TRBJ2-2; CDR3aa: CASSTGTSGSLPGELFF
d_gene: -; v_gene: TRBV19; j_gene: TRBJ1-5; CDR3aa: CASSFSRGNQPQHF
d_gene: -; v_gene: TRBV6-5; j_gene: TRBJ1-4; CDR3aa: CASSYSGRTTNEKLFF
d_gene: TRBD1; v_gene: TRBV9; j_gene: TRBJ2-1; CDR3aa: CASSVRQGAYNEQFF
d_gene: -; v_gene: TRBV18; j_gene: TRBJ2-7; CDR3aa: CASSFTAWGDEQYF
d_gene: TRBD2; v_gene: TRBV4-1; j_gene: TRBJ2-3; CDR3aa: CASSRSGTSGTLMADTQYF
d_gene: -; v_gene: TRBV15; j_gene: TRBJ1-2; CDR3aa: CATSTAPGGYGYTF
d_gene: TRBD2; v_gene: TRBV3-1/TRBV3-2; j_gene: TRBJ2-1; CDR3aa: CASSQEGSGRFYNEQFF
d_gene: -; v_gene: TRBV6-5; j_gene: TRBJ1-6; CDR3aa: CASTEPGSPLHF
d_gene: -; v_gene: TRBV4-3; j_gene: TRBJ2-3; CDR3aa: CASSQDLATDTQYF
d_gene: TRBD2; v_gene: TRBV18; j_gene: TRBJ2-5; CDR3aa: CASSPASGTRLGTQYF
d_gene: -; v_gene: TRBV30; j_gene: TRBJ2-5; CDR3aa: CAWSVGGVQETQYF
d_gene: -; v_gene: TRBV5-4; j_gene: TRBJ1-1; CDR3aa: CASSTKTGTRTEAFF
d_gene: -; v_gene: TRBV11-1; j_gene: TRBJ1-6; CDR3aa: CASSSGVVGSPLHF
d_gene: TRBD2; v_gene: TRBV9; j_gene: TRBJ2-7; CDR3aa: CASSGTSWGGYEQYF
d_gene: TRBD1; v_gene: TRBV6-4; j_gene: TRBJ1-2; CDR3aa: CASGPSGGGGYTF
d_gene: TRBD2; v_gene: TRBV2; j_gene: TRBJ2-1; CDR3aa: CASSRLAGYNEQFF